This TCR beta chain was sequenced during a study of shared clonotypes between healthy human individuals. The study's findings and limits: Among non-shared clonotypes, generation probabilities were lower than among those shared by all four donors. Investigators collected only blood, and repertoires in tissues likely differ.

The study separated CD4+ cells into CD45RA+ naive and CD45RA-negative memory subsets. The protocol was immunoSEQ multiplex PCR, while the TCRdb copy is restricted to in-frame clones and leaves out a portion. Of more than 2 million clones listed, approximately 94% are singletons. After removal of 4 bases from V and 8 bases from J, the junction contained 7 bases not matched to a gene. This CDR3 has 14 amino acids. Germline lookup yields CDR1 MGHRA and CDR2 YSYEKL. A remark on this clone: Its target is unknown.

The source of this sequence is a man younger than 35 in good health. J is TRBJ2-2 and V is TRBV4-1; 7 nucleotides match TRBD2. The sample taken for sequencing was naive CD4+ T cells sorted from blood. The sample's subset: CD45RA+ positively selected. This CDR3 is CASSPGLVRGELFF. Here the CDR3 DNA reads TGCGCCAGCAGCCCTGGACTAGTACGGGGGGAGCTGTTTTTT.